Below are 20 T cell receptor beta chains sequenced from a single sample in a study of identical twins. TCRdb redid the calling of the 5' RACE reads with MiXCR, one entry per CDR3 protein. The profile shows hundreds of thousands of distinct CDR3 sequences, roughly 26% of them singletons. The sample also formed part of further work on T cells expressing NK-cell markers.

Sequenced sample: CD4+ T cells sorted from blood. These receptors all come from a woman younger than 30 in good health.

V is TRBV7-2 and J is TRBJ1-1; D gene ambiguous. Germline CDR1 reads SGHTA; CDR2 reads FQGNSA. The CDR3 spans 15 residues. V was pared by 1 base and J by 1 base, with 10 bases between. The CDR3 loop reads CASSLDGRENTEAFF. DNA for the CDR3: TGTGCCAGCAGCTTAGACGGACGGGAGAACACTGAAGCTTTCTTT.

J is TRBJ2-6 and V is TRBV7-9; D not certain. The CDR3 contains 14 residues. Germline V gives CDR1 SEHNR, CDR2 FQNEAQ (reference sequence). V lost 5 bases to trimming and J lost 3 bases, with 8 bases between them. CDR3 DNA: TGTGCCAGCAGCGATCTCGGTGGGGCCAACGTCCTGACTTTC. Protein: CASSDLGGANVLTF.

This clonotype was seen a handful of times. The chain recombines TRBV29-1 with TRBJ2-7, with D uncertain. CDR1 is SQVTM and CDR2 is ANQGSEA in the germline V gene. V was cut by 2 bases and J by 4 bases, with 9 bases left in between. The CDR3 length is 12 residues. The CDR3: CSVESGRYEQYF. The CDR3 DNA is TGCAGCGTTGAATCCGGCCGGTACGAGCAGTACTTC.

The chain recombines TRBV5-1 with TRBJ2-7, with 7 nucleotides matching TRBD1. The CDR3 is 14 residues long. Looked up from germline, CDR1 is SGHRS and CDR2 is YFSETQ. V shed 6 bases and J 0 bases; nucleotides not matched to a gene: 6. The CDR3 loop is CASTTGTVSYEQYF. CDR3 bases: TGCGCCAGCACCACCGGGACAGTCTCCTACGAGCAGTACTTC.

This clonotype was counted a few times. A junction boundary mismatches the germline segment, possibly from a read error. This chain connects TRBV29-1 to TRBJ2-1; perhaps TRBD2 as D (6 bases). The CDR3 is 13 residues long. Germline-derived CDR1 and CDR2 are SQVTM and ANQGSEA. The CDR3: CAKSDGGDNEQFF. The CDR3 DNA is TGTGCCAAGTCGGACGGGGGAGACAATGAGCAGTTCTTC.

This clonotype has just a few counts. For the CDR3, the DNA is TGTGCCAGCAGCCATCCCGCCCCTAGCGCCTCCTACAATGAGCAGTTCTTC. Its protein product is CASSHPAPSASYNEQFF. The chain couples TRBV3-1 to TRBJ2-1; possible D gene TRBD2, 6 bases. V was shortened by 3 bases and J by 0 bases, with 15 bases between the two germline ends. This CDR3 region has 17 residues. Per germline, CDR1 LGHDT and CDR2 YNNKEL (reference sequence).

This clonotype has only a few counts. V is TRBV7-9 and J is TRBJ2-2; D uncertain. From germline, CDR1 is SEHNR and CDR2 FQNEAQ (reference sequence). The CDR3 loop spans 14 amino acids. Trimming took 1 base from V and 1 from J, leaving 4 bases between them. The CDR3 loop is CASSLDMNTGELFF. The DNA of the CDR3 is TGTGCCAGCAGCTTAGACATGAACACCGGGGAGCTGTTTTTT.

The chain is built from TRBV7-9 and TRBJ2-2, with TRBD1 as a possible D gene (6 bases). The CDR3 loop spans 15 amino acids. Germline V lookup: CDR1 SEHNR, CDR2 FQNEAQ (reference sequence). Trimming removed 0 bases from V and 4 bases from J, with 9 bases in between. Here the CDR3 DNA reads TGTGCCAGCAGCTTAGCCTCAGGGGTCACCGGGGAGCTGTTTTTT. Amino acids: CASSLASGVTGELFF.

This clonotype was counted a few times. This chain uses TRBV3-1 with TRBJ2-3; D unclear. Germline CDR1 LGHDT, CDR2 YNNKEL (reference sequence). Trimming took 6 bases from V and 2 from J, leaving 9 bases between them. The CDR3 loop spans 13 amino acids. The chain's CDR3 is CASSVSPTDTQYF. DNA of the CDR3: TGTGCCAGCAGTGTCTCTCCCACAGATACGCAGTATTTT.

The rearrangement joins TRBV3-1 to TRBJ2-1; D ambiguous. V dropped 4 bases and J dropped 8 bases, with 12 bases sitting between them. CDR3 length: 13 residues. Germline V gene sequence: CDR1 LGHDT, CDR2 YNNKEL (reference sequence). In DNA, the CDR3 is TGTGCCAGCAGCCTTAGTTACTCCGATGAGCAGTTCTTC. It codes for CASSLSYSDEQFF.

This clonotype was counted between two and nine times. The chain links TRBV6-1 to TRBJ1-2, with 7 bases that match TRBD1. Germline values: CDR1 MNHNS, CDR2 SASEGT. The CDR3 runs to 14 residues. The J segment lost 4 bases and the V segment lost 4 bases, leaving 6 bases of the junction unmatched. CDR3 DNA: TGTGCCAGCAGTGGGACAGGACCTGGCTATGGCTACACCTTC. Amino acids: CASSGTGPGYGYTF.

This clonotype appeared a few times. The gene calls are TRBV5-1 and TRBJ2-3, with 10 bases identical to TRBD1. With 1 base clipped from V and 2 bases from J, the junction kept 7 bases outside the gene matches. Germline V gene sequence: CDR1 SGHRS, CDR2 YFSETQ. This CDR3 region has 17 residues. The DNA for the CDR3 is TGCGCCAGCAGCTTGCCCCCTGGACAGGGGGACACAGATACGCAGTATTTT. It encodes CASSLPPGQGDTDTQYF.

CDR3 nucleotides: TGTGCCAGCAGGGCGAGGGGACAGGGACGCACAGATACGCAGTATTTT. Translating gives CASRARGQGRTDTQYF. J is TRBJ2-3 and V is TRBV2; 9 positions match TRBD1. Germline values: CDR1 SNHLY, CDR2 FYNNEI. The CDR3 sequence is 16 residues long. The V and J ends lost 6 bases and 1 base, in that order; junction bases with no gene match: 8. Variable domain in full (rest from reference TRBV2 and TRBJ2-3): EPEVTQTPSHQVTQMGQEVILRCVPISNHLYFYWYRQILGQKVEFLVSFYNNEISEKSEIFDDQFSVERPDGSNFTLKIRSTKLEDSAMYFCASRARGQGRTDTQYFGPGTRLTVL.

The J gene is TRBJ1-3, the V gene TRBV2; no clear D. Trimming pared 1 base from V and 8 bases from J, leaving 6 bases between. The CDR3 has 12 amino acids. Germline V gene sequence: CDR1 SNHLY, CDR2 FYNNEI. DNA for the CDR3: TGTGCCAGCAGTGAAGATGATTACACCATATATTTT. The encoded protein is CASSEDDYTIYF.

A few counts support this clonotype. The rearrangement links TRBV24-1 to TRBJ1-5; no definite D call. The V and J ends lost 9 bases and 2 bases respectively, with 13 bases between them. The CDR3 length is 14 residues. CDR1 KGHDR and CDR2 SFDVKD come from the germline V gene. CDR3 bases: TGTGCCACCCGAGGGCCAAGCGGCAATCAGCCCCAGCATTTT. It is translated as CATRGPSGNQPQHF.

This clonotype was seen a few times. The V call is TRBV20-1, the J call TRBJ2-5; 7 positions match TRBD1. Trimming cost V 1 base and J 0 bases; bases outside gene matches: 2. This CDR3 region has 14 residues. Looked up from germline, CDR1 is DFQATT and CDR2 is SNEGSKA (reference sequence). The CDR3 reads CSARATGDQETQYF. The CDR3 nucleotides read TGCAGTGCTAGAGCCACAGGGGACCAAGAGACCCAGTACTTC.

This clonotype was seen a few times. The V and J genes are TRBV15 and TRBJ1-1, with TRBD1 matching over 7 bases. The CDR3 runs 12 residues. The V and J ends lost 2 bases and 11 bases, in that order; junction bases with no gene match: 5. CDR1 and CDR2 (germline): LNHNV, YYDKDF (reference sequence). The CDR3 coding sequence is TGTGCCACCAGCAGATCGACAGGGACGGCTTTCTTT. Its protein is CATSRSTGTAFF.

As DNA, the CDR3 is TGTGCCAGCTCACCACGGAACTATGGCTACACCTTC. It yields the protein CASSPRNYGYTF. The chain joins TRBV18 to TRBJ1-2; D gene uncertain. V lost 1 base, J lost 2 bases, and 2 bases lay in between. The CDR3 extends over 12 amino acids. Germline CDR1 reads KGHSH; CDR2 reads LQKENI.

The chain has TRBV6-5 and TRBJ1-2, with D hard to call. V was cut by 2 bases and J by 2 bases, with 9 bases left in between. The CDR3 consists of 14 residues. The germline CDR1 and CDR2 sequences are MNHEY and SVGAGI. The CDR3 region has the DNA TGTGCCAGCAGTTACGGTCCAGGCAACTATGGCTACACCTTC. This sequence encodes CASSYGPGNYGYTF.

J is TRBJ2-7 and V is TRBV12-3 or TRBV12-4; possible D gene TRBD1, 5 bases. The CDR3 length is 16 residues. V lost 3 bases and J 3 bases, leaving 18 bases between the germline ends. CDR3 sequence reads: CASSLRRTTWDYEQYF. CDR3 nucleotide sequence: TGTGCCAGCAGTTTGAGACGGACAACCTGGGACTACGAGCAGTACTTC.